The T cell receptor (beta chain) described here comes from a study of cytomegalovirus exposure and HLA in healthy donors. Broader study findings: Diagnosis of cytomegalovirus status made by the classifier reportedly showed high specificity and sensitivity. TCR sequences were mostly rare, though some public TCRs occurred in many donors. Confirmation in vitro established that a few CMV-associated chains were specific for CMV antigens.

Data came from immunoSEQ multiplex PCR; TCRdb stores just in-frame clones and leaves some out. There are 85,000 to 120,000 clones in the sample; about 95% occur only once, and roughly 0.82% lies in the top ten. As concerns this clone: What it binds is not known. Germline and junction disagree at one end, which may indicate a read error.

Germline CDR1 reads MNHEY; CDR2 reads SVGAGI. This CDR3 comprises 11 residues. The chain joins TRBV6-5 to TRBJ2-7; a weak D match, TRBD2 (5 bases). Sequenced material: PBMCs. The TCR originated in a woman aged 18 to 35 in good health and CMV-seronegative. DNA for the CDR3: TGTGCCAGCAGTGAGGGAATACCCAGGATGTTC. It yields the protein CASSEGIPRMF.